The source of this TCR beta chain is a study of blood T cell repertoires in COVID-19. Turning to the study itself: PBMCs, B-cell-depleted T cells, or T cells were the source of the cDNA or gDNA that made up the material.

CDR1 SGHAT and CDR2 FQNNGV come from the germline V gene. The CDR3 is made up of 14 amino acids. The V end lost 4 bases, the J end lost 3 bases, and 9 bases lay between the germline ends. Original processing notes: For nucleated cells, counts were estimated from reference gene primer amplification. Sequenced by immunoSEQ multiplex PCR; TCRdb stores in-frame clones only, minus some. V, J and clone size are those of that table, while D and trimming were read from the DNA. The sample consists of about 82,000 clones, roughly 80% of them appearing once. The chain uses TRBV11-2 and TRBJ1-4; a possible D gene is TRBD1 (5 bases). Sample: peripheral blood. The TCR sequence derives from a woman aged 40-49 years with active or convalescent COVID-19. The CDR3 nucleotides are TGTGCCAGCAGCTCCAGGGTTGCTAATGAAAAACTGTTTTTT. This encodes CASSSRVANEKLFF.